This TCR beta chain originates from a study of T-cell memory formation after mild COVID-19. The overall study: Across donors, TCR clusters were largely donor specific. Study outcomes and limitations: Pre-infection memory carried some responding clones, suggesting that cross-reactive memory joined.

The CDR3 is 13 amino acids. V gave up 3 bases and J gave up 5 bases, with 10 bases separating them. TCRdb itself ran the 5' RACE reads through MiXCR, one entry per CDR3 protein. This table has just over 350,000 distinct CDR3 sequences, around an eighth appearing once. On this clonotype itself: Antigen unknown.

The rearrangement uses TRBV12-3 or TRBV12-4 and TRBJ1-1; perhaps TRBD1 as D (6 bases). Material for sequencing was PBMCs or a T cell subset sorted from them (not recorded which). The receptor was isolated from a man aged 18 to 30 who had mild COVID-19 (a few samples of this study predate the infection). Cell type and time point are not known. CDR3: CASSFYRVTEAFF. The DNA of the CDR3 is TGTGCCAGCAGTTTTTACAGGGTAACTGAAGCTTTCTTT.